This TCR beta chain was recorded in a study of ipilimumab plus nivolumab after autologous stem cell transplantation. Across the whole study: Patients received a median of 5 ipilimumab and roughly 8 nivolumab doses. Both relapsed and primary refractory DLBCL were included.

Checkpoint therapy with ipilimumab 1 mg/kg began 14 to 28 days after transplant. Dosing: nivolumab 3 mg/kg IV, weeks 1, 4, 7, 10, then every two weeks to week 26. Looked up from germline, CDR1 is SGHRS and CDR2 is YFSETQ. Trimming removed 0 bases from V and 0 bases from J, with 13 bases in between. The CDR3 consists of 16 residues. Sequencing was performed with immunoSEQ multiplex PCR; in TCRdb, only in-frame clones are kept and a portion is missing. The sample lists about 19,000 clones, 65% to 85% seen once, with about 6.3% in the top ten. The sample was PBMCs, taken in a trial of ipilimumab plus nivolumab as post-transplant consolidation. V gene TRBV5-1 combines with J gene TRBJ2-7; D uncertain. This sequence was found in a male donor with diffuse large B-cell lymphoma. This chain's CDR3 is CASSLVPSSNSYEQYF. The CDR3 coding sequence is TGCGCCAGCAGCTTGGTTCCGTCGTCTAACTCCTACGAGCAGTACTTC.